Below are 22 T cell receptor beta chains sequenced from a single sample in a study of cytomegalovirus exposure and HLA in healthy donors. PCR used 60 Vbeta primers and 13 Jbeta primers. TCRdb keeps only in-frame clones here, not all; method: immunoSEQ multiplex PCR. The sample includes about 160,000 clones, more than 80% seen only once; the top ten take approximately 0.8%. Source material: PBMCs. The origin of the receptors is a woman under 30 in good health and CMV-seronegative.

The gene calls are TRBV9 and TRBJ2-1, with D possibly TRBD2 on 5 matching bases. V was shortened by 0 bases and J by 5 bases, with 9 bases between the two germline ends. Per germline, CDR1 SGDLS and CDR2 YYNGEE. This CDR3 region has 14 residues. The CDR3 here is CASSVGGQNNEQFF. CDR3 nucleotide sequence: TGTGCCAGCAGCGTAGGAGGGCAGAACAATGAGCAGTTCTTC.

This rearrangement joins TRBV9 to TRBJ2-1; 10 nucleotides match TRBD2. The CDR3 covers 15 residues. With V trimmed by 3 bases and J by 9 bases, 9 bases remained unmatched. Germline CDR1 is SGDLS and CDR2 is YYNGEE. The chain's CDR3 is CASSAGLAADGEQFF. The DNA for the CDR3 is TGTGCCAGCAGCGCTGGACTAGCGGCGGACGGTGAGCAGTTCTTC.

CDR3 DNA: TGTGCCAGCTCACCACCGAGGGGGGAAGCTTTCTTT. Translation gives CASSPPRGEAFF. The chain has TRBV18 and TRBJ1-1; D might be TRBD1 (6 bases). Per germline, CDR1 KGHSH and CDR2 LQKENI. The CDR3 is 12 amino acids. Deletions cut 0 bases from V and 8 bases from J, with 7 bases between.

The chain joins TRBV7-8 to TRBJ2-1; the match to TRBD2 covers 12 bases. Germline values: CDR1 SGHVS, CDR2 FQNEAQ. The CDR3 covers 15 residues. V was clipped by 6 bases and J by 5 bases; unmatched bases: 5. The CDR3 DNA reads TGTGCCAGCAGTTGGACTAGCGGGATGAACAATGAGCAGTTCTTC. Translating gives CASSWTSGMNNEQFF.

The chain has TRBV13 and TRBJ1-1; D is uncertain. V was cut by 4 bases and J by 1 base, with 10 bases left in between. CDR3 length: 14 residues. Germline loops: CDR1 PRHDT, CDR2 FYEKMQ (reference sequence). The CDR3 nucleotides read TGTGCCAGCAGCTCGCCGGGTGCGAACACTGAAGCTTTCTTT. Encoded protein: CASSSPGANTEAFF.

The chain carries TRBV27 and TRBJ2-7; D gene uncertain. CDR1 is MNHEY, CDR2 SMNVEV, per germline (reference sequence). The CDR3 runs 12 residues. The ends were cut back, 6 bases at V and 0 bases at J, with 6 bases in the middle. CDR3 protein: CASRTSSYEQYF. The CDR3 nucleotides are TGTGCCAGCAGAACAAGCTCCTACGAGCAGTACTTC.

This clone was counted between two and nine times. This chain uses TRBV15 with TRBJ1-2, with 7 bases aligning to TRBD1. This CDR3 is built from 14 residues. CDR1 is LNHNV and CDR2 is YYDKDF in the germline V gene (reference sequence). The V and J ends lost 3 bases and 0 bases, in that order; junction bases with no gene match: 1. The CDR3, as DNA: TGTGCCACCAGCAGGGGGACAGCTAACTATGGCTACACCTTC. Protein product: CATSRGTANYGYTF.

Regarding this clone: Other DNA sequences within the sample encode an identical CDR3. The gene calls are TRBV7-9 and TRBJ2-6; no definite D call. V was clipped by 1 base and J by 3 bases, with 7 bases between them. The CDR3 is 15 amino acids. The germline V gene has CDR1 SEHNR and CDR2 FQNEAQ (reference sequence). CDR3: CASSLDGGGANVLTF. The CDR3 DNA reads TGTGCCAGCAGCTTAGACGGTGGTGGGGCCAACGTCCTGACTTTC. Together with reference TRBV7-9 and TRBJ2-6, the CDR3 gives the full variable domain: DTGVSQNPRHKITKRGQNVTFRCDPISEHNRLYWYRQTLGQGPEFLTYFQNEAQLEKSRLLSDRFSAERPKGSFSTLEIQRTEQGDSAMYLCASSLDGGGANVLTFGAGSRLTVL.

The chain uses TRBV18 and TRBJ2-1; D is uncertain. The germline gives CDR1 KGHSH, CDR2 LQKENI. Trimming pared 5 bases from V and 8 bases from J, leaving 10 bases between. The CDR3 loop spans 12 amino acids. The CDR3 spells CASSAYSYEQFF. Here the CDR3 DNA reads TGTGCCAGCTCAGCCTATTCATATGAGCAGTTCTTC.

The chain carries TRBV23-1 and TRBJ2-5; 11 bases align to TRBD2. TRBV23-1 has ORF status, its function being uncertain. The ends lost 4 bases at V and 4 bases at J; junction bases unmatched: 8. The CDR3 totals 16 residues. The CDR3 coding sequence is TGCGCCAGCAGTCCCACTAGCGGGAGTGAGAGAGAGACCCAGTACTTC. Translated, it gives CASSPTSGSERETQYF.

V and J are TRBV11-3 and TRBJ2-3, with 8 bases that match TRBD2. The V gene end was trimmed by 2 bases and the J gene end by 0 bases; junction bases not matched to a gene: 7. The CDR3 spans 17 residues. CDR1 and CDR2 (germline): SGHNT, YENEEA. CDR3 in amino acids: CASSLRTSSGSTDTQYF. The CDR3 DNA sequence: TGTGCCAGCAGCTTACGCACTTCTAGCGGGAGCACAGATACGCAGTATTTT.

The V gene is TRBV6-5, the J gene TRBJ1-2; 7 bases agree with TRBD1. The V and J ends lost 10 bases and 5 bases, in that order; junction bases with no gene match: 10. Germline assignment: CDR1 MNHEY and CDR2 SVGAGI. This CDR3 comprises 13 residues. The CDR3 DNA reads as TGTGCCACCCGAGACAGGGAATCGTATGGCTACACCTTC. Amino acid sequence: CATRDRESYGYTF.

This clone was recorded only once. The chain carries TRBV5-6 and TRBJ2-7; 13 bases fit TRBD2. Trimming at V came to 4 bases and at J to 0 bases, leaving 10 bases not matched to a gene. There are 18 residues in the CDR3. Germline V gene lookup returns CDR1 SGHDT and CDR2 YYEEEE. CDR3 coding DNA: TGTGCCAGCAGCCAAACTAGCGGGAGGGCCTGGGGCTCCTACGAGCAGTACTTC. This translates into CASSQTSGRAWGSYEQYF.

The sample holds a few counts of this clone. The chain has TRBV5-1 and TRBJ1-1; TRBD1 aligns across 11 bases. Trimming at V came to 4 bases and at J to 4 bases, leaving 9 bases not matched to a gene. CDR1 is SGHRS, CDR2 YFSETQ, per germline. This CDR3 contains 16 residues. Written as DNA, the CDR3 is TGCGCCAGCAGCAGCGGGACAGGGGGATCAGGCACTGAAGCTTTCTTT. Residues: CASSSGTGGSGTEAFF.

The genes are TRBV2 and TRBJ2-5; possibly TRBD1 for D (7 bases). V dropped 8 bases and J dropped 5 bases, with 12 bases sitting between them. The CDR3 is 12 residues long. Germline V CDR1 and CDR2: SNHLY, FYNNEI. The CDR3 DNA reads as TGTGCCAGCTGGGCGGGACAGGAGACCCAGTACTTC. It yields the protein CASWAGQETQYF.

V gene TRBV6-5 combines with J gene TRBJ2-5, with TRBD2 as a possible D gene (5 bases). CDR1 MNHEY and CDR2 SVGAGI come from the germline V gene. The V end was cut by 6 bases, the J end by 2 bases, with 16 bases between. This CDR3 region has 15 residues. This CDR3 is CASSAGGVAQETQYF. The CDR3 DNA reads TGTGCCAGCAGCGCCGGAGGTGTAGCGCAAGAGACCCAGTACTTC.

As for this clone: Compared with germline, one end of the junction differs, possibly owing to a read error. Within the sample, other DNA sequences also encode this same CDR3. J is TRBJ2-7 and V is TRBV7-2; TRBD1 aligns across 9 bases. Germline V CDR1 and CDR2: SGHTA, FQGNSA. The CDR3 length is 15 residues. The CDR3 is CASKVTGQGAYEQYF. Written as DNA, the CDR3 is TGCGCCAGCAAAGTGACGGGACAGGGTGCCTACGAGCAGTACTTC.

The chain joins TRBV19 to TRBJ1-2; TRBD1 matches at 8 bases. Trimming cost V 9 bases and J 1 base; bases outside gene matches: 16. Germline V lookup: CDR1 LNHDA, CDR2 SQIVND (reference sequence). The CDR3 consists of 17 residues. In DNA form, the CDR3 reads TGTGCCAGCCGTGGGAGGGGACAGGAGTTAAATAACTATGGCTACACCTTC. This gives the protein CASRGRGQELNNYGYTF.

The J gene is TRBJ2-3, the V gene TRBV25-1; D might be TRBD1 (5 bases). The CDR3 consists of 15 residues. Germline CDR1 reads MGHDK; CDR2 reads SYGVNS. The ends were cut back, 4 bases at V and 4 bases at J, with 15 bases in the middle. CDR3 nucleotides: TGTGCCAGCAGTGGGTCGAGACAGTCCCCAGATACGCAGTATTTT. It translates to CASSGSRQSPDTQYF.

The chain has TRBV2 and TRBJ1-2; tentative D call: TRBD1 (5 bases). CDR3 length equals 14 residues. The V and J ends lost 6 bases and 4 bases respectively, with 15 bases between them. Per germline, CDR1 SNHLY and CDR2 FYNNEI. The CDR3 loop is CASRLDITTYGYTF. As DNA, the CDR3 is TGTGCCAGCAGGCTGGACATCACCACCTATGGCTACACCTTC.

V usage is TRBV7-3 and J usage is TRBJ2-1; 11 positions agree with TRBD2. The CDR3 covers 15 residues. The germline gives CDR1 SGHTA, CDR2 FQGTGA. Trimming cost V 5 bases and J 7 bases; bases outside gene matches: 7. Here the CDR3 DNA reads TGTGCCAGCAGCACTAGCGGGAGAATGGGAAATGAGCAGTTCTTC. Protein: CASSTSGRMGNEQFF.

This chain links TRBV5-5 with TRBJ2-7, with unresolved D. Germline CDR1 is SGHKS and CDR2 is YYEKEE (reference sequence). The ends were cut back, 1 base at V and 4 bases at J, with 12 bases in the middle. This CDR3 is built from 14 residues. CDR3 DNA: TGTGCCAGCAGCTTGTTCATGGCGGAGTACGAGCAGTACTTC. Translation gives CASSLFMAEYEQYF.